The clone carrying this T cell receptor beta chain was seen just once. Its antigen is unidentified. Assay: immunoSEQ multiplex PCR; the TCRdb copy retains only in-frame clones and omits some. The data hold some 2.4 million clones, with approximately 94% observed a single time. Healthy HIV-negative adults with no recent acute infections or vaccinations were recruited as donors. These data are taken from a study of shared clonotypes between healthy human individuals. Overall study context: The study used three CD4 naive, three CD4 memory, two CD8 naive and one CD8 memory plate per donor.

Study findings and constraints: The authors sampled blood alone, and tissue repertoires likely differ. Incompleteness in sorted-subset sequencing, despite large depth, was shown by rarefaction.

The sample was naive CD4+ T cells from PBMCs. Specified subset: CD45RA+ positively selected. This sequence originates from a man younger than 30 in good health. Some clones in this sample may be carry-over from other donors' samples.

CDR3 loop: CASSRRQDPNYGYTF. As DNA, the CDR3 is TGCGCCAGCAGCCGTCGACAGGATCCTAACTATGGCTACACCTTC. This chain uses TRBV5-1 with TRBJ1-2; D might be TRBD1 (6 bases). The germline V gene has CDR1 SGHRS and CDR2 YFSETQ. V was shortened by 4 bases and J by 0 bases, with 13 bases between the two germline ends. The CDR3 has 15 amino acids.